This entry is about one T cell receptor (beta chain). Its antigen is not identified. The analysis combined second doses at about 4 or about 12 weeks. The sample originates from a study of T cell responses to AZD1222 COVID-19 vaccine. Study findings and constraints: Repertoire sampling occurred only after the peak T cell response. Epitopes outside B.1.351 and B.1.1.7 mutated regions reportedly drew nearly half of spike TCRs.

Using immunoSEQ multiplex PCR, the repertoire was profiled, and TCRdb retains in-frame clones only, with some absent. The sample contains about 180,000 clones, roughly 91% of which appear only once. Trimming stripped 11 bases from V and 6 bases from J, with 25 bases between. Germline-derived CDR1 and CDR2 are MNHEY and SVGAGI. The CDR3 contains 15 residues. Sequences were derived from peripheral blood, sampled 28 days after the second AZD1222 dose. This TCR was sampled from an adult who received the AZD1222 COVID-19 vaccine. The chain combines TRBV6-5 with TRBJ1-2; D may be TRBD1 (5 bases). Here the CDR3 DNA reads TGTGCCTACACCCCCGGGGACGGACTTATCCATGGCTACACCTTC. Its translation: CAYTPGDGLIHGYTF.